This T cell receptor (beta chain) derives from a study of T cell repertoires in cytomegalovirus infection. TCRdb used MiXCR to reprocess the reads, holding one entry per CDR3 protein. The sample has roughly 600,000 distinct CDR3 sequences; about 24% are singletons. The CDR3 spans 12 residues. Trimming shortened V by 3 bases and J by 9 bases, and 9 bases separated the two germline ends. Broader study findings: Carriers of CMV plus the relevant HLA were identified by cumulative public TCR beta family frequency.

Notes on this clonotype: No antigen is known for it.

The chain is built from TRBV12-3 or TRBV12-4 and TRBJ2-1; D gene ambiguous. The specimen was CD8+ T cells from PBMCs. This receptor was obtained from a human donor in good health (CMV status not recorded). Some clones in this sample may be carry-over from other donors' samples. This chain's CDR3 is CASSLVYFEQFF. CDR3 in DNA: TGTGCCAGCAGTTTGGTTTATTTTGAGCAGTTCTTC.